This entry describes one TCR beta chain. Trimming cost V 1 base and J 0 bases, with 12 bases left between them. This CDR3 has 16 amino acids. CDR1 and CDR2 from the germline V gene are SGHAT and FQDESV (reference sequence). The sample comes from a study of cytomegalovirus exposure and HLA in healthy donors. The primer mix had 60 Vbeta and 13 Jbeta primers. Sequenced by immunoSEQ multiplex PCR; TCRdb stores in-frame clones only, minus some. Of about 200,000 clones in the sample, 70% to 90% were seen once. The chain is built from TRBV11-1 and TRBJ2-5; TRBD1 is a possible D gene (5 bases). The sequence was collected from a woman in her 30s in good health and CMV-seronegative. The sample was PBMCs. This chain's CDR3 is CASSLGGQLYQETQYF. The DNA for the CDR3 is TGTGCCAGCAGCTTAGGGGGCCAGCTGTACCAAGAGACCCAGTACTTC.